This TCR beta chain was obtained from a study of CDR3 diversity in severe acne. TCRdb passed the PCR reads through MiXCR, listing each CDR3 protein once. The data contain fewer than 90,000 distinct CDR3 sequences, around 47% of them seen just once; the ten biggest clones take up around 10%. CDR3 length: 16 residues. Germline CDR1 and CDR2: SEHNR and FQNEAQ (reference sequence). The V segment lost 5 bases and the J segment 2 bases; nucleotides outside the gene matches: 10. The chain uses TRBV7-9 and TRBJ2-7; 9 bases align to TRBD1. This TCR was sampled from a male donor with severe acne vulgaris. Sequenced input: blood. CDR3 sequence (DNA): TGTGCCAGCAGCATTTCCGGGACAGGGTGGCCCTACGAGCAGTACTTC. It yields the protein CASSISGTGWPYEQYF.